The clone carrying this T cell receptor beta chain was seen only once. The target antigen is unknown. The data stem from a study of OX40 agonist ivuxolimab in advanced cancers. The V gene's germline CDR1 is SNHLY and CDR2 FYNNEI. This CDR3 comprises 15 residues. With V trimmed by 6 bases and J by 8 bases, 10 bases remained unmatched. Using immunoSEQ multiplex PCR, the repertoire was profiled, and TCRdb retains in-frame clones only, with some absent. Among approximately 100,000 clones listed, more than 80% were seen once. General study points: Low clonal expansion, among the lowest seen, marked partial responders at 0.1-3.0 mg/kg. Both CD4+ and CD8+ T cell populations in blood had undergone clonal expansion by week 6 at 0.1 to 3.0 mg/kg.

The chain carries TRBV2 and TRBJ2-1; 10 positions agree with TRBD2. The TCR sequence derives from an adult with an advanced solid tumor such as melanoma, head and neck, liver or kidney cancer. Sequencing was performed on CD4+ or CD8+ T cells sorted from blood, taken in a trial of the OX40 agonist ivuxolimab. Here the CDR3 reads CASRVGSGGAYEQFF. The CDR3 nucleotides are TGTGCCAGCAGAGTTGGGAGCGGGGGGGCCTATGAGCAGTTCTTC.